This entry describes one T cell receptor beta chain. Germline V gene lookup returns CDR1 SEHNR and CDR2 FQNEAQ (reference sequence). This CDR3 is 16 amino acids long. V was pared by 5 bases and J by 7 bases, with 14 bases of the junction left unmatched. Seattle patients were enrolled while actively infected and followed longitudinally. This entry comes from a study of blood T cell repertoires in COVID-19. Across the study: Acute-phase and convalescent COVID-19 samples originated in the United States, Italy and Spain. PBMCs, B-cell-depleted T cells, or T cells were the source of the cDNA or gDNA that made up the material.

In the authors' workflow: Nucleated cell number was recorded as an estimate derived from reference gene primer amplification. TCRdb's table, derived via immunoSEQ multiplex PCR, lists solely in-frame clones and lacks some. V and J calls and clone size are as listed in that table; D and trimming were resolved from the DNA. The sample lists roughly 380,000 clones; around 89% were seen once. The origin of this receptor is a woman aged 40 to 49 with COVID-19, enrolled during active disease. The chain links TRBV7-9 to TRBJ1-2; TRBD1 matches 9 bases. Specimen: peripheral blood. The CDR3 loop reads CASSLVSQGALSGYTF. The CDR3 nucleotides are TGTGCCAGCAGCCTAGTCTCACAGGGGGCCTTGTCTGGCTACACCTTC.